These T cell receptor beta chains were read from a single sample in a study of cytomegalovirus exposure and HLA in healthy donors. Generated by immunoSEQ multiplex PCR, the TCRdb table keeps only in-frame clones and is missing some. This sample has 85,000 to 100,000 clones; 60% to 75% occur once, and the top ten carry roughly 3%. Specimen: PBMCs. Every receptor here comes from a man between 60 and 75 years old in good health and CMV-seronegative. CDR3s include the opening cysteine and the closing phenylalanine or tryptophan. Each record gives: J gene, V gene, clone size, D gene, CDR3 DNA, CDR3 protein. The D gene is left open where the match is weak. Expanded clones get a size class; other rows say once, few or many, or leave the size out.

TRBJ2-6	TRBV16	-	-	TGTGCCAGCAGCCAAGTATCTGGCAAAACTGGGGCCAACGTCCTGACTTTC	CASSQVSGKTGANVLTF
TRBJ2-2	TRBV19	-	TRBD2	TGTGCCAGTAGTCCACGGACTAGCGGGACGCCGAACACCGGGGAGCTGTTTTTT	CASSPRTSGTPNTGELFF
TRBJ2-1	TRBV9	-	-	TGTGCCAGCAGCGTCAGCGTCACACCCCCCAATGAGCAGTTCTTC	CASSVSVTPPNEQFF
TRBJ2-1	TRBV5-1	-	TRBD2	TGCGCCAGCAGCTTGGTGTCTAGCGGCTACAATGAGCAGTTCTTC	CASSLVSSGYNEQFF
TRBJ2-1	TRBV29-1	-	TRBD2	TGCAGCGTTGATAGGGGACTAGCGGGAACCGGTGAGCAGTTCTTC	CSVDRGLAGTGEQFF
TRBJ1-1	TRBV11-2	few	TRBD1	TGTGCCAGCAGCCCCGAGGGGGCGACTCTAGCTTTCTTT	CASSPEGATLAFF
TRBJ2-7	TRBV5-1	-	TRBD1	TGCGCCAGCAGCCTTGGGACAGGGGGCACCACCTACGAGCAGTACTTC	CASSLGTGGTTYEQYF
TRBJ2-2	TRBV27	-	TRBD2	TGTGCCAGCAGCCCCGGGCCCCCTAGCGGGAGTTTGACCGGGGAGCTGTTTTTT	CASSPGPPSGSLTGELFF
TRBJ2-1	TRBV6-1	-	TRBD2	TGTGCCAGCAGTGAACTAGCGGGACCTTCCTACAATGAGCAGTTCTTC	CASSELAGPSYNEQFF
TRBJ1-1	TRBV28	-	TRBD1	TGTGCCAGCAGTTTTTCCGGGACAGAATCGACTGAAGCTTTCTTT	CASSFSGTESTEAFF
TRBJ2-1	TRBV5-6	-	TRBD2	TGTGCCAGCAGCTTACTAGGACTAGCGGGCTTAGGAGAGCAGTTCTTC	CASSLLGLAGLGEQFF
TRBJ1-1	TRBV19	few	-	TGTGCCAGTAGCACTAATCCCGGCAACACTGAAGCTTTCTTT	CASSTNPGNTEAFF
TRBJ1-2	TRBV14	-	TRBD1	TGTGCCAGCAGCCAAGCCCTGGGACAGGGGAACTATGGCTACACCTTC	CASSQALGQGNYGYTF
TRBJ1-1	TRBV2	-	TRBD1	TGTGCCAGCAAGGGACAGCTTACGAACACTGAAGCTTTCTTT	CASKGQLTNTEAFF
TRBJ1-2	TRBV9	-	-	TGTGCCAGCAGCGTAGGGGGCAGATCTAACTATGGCTACACCTTC	CASSVGGRSNYGYTF
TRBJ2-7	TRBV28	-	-	TGTGCCAGCAGTTTCGGGATCAACGAGCAGTACTTC	CASSFGINEQYF
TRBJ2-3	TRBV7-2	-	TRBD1	TGTGCCAGCAGTAGACGGACAGGGGGTTTAGATACGCAGTATTTT	CASSRRTGGLDTQYF
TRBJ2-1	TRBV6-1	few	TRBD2	TGTGCCAGCAGAGAACTAGCGGGGGGTTACAATGAGCAGTTCTTC	CASRELAGGYNEQFF
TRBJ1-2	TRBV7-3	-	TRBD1	TGTGCCAGCAGCTTAAATGCAGGGGGGGGCTACACCTTC	CASSLNAGGGYTF
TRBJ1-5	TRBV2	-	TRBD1	TGTGCCAGCAGTGCAGAGGGGGCTGACAATCAGCCCCAGCATTTT	CASSAEGADNQPQHF
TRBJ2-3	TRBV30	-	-	TGTGCCTGGAGCAGGTACCCAGCTCCAGATACGCAGTATTTT	CAWSRYPAPDTQYF
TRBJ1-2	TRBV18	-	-	TGTGCCAGCAAACAGGAAAACTATGGCTACACCTTC	CASKQENYGYTF
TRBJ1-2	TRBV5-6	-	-	TGTGCCAGCAACAAAATAAGGGGCGGCTCGGGCTATGGCTACACCTTC	CASNKIRGGSGYGYTF
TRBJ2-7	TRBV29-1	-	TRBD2	TGCAGCGTGACAGAGCGGGAGTACGAGCAGTACTTC	CSVTEREYEQYF
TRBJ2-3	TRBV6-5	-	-	TGTGCCAGCAGTTACTCGGGCAGGGTCACAGATACGCAGTATTTT	CASSYSGRVTDTQYF
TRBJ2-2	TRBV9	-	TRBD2	TGTGCCAGCAGCGTAGCTGGACTAGCGGGAGTTGACAGCGGGGAGCTGTTTTTT	CASSVAGLAGVDSGELFF
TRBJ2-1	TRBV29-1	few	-	TGCAGCGCACCTACGGTAGTTGAGCAGTTCTTC	CSAPTVVEQFF
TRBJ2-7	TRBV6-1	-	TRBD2	TGTGCCAGCACATTGACTAGCGGAGCCTACGAGCAGTACTTC	CASTLTSGAYEQYF
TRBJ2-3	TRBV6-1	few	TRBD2	TGTGCCAGCAGTGGGGGGGGAGCAGATACGCAGTATTTT	CASSGGGADTQYF
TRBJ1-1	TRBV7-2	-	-	TGTGCCAGCAGCTTATACCCGGGTAACACTGAAGCTTTCTTT	CASSLYPGNTEAFF
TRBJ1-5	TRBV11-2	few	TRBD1	TGTGCCAGCAGCCCCACAGGGGGCAATCAGCCCCAGCATTTT	CASSPTGGNQPQHF
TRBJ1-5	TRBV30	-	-	TGTGCCTGGAGAGTGGGGGGACCCCACATAGGTCAGCCCCAGCATTTT	CAWRVGGPHIGQPQHF
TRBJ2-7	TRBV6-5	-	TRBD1	TGTGCCAGCAGTGCACAGGGGGCTCGCTACGAGCAGTACTTC	CASSAQGARYEQYF
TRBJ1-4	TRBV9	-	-	TGTGCCAGCAGCGGAGGGGGAGTTTCTGGGGAAAAACTGTTTTTT	CASSGGGVSGEKLFF
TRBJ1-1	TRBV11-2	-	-	TGTGCCAGCAGCCCGCGCGGGGAGAACACTGAAGCTTTCTTT	CASSPRGENTEAFF
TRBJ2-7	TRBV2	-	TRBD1	TGTGCCAGCAACCAACCGGACAGGACCCACTACGAGCAGTACTTC	CASNQPDRTHYEQYF
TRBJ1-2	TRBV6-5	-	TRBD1	TGTGCCAGCTCCCGGGACAGGATGGACTACACCTTC	CASSRDRMDYTF
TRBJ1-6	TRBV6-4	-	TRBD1	TGTGCCAGCAGTGATGGGGACAGCGAAAATTCACCCCTCCACTTT	CASSDGDSENSPLHF
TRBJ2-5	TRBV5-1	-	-	TGCGCCAGCAGCTTGAAACAGGGTTTCCCAGAGACCCAGTACTTC	CASSLKQGFPETQYF
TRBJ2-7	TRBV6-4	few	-	TGTGCCAGCAGACTGACAGGCCAAAGTGGGGAGCAGTACTTC	CASRLTGQSGEQYF
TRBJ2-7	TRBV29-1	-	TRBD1	TGCAGCGTTGGAGGGGGCGCGTTAGGAGAGCAGTACTTC	CSVGGGALGEQYF
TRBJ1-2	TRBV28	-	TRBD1	TGTGCCAGCAGGATCTCGGGACAGGGGGATGGCTACACCTTC	CASRISGQGDGYTF
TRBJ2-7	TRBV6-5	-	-	TGTGCCAGCAGTCCCCTCGGGACACTCGGCTACGAGCAGTACTTC	CASSPLGTLGYEQYF
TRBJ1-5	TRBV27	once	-	TGTGCCAGCAGTTTAGTGGGCGTGGACAGTTATCAGCCCCAGCATTTT	CASSLVGVDSYQPQHF
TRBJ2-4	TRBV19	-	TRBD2	TGTGCCAGTAGCCGGCGGGAGACGCGGCAAGGCAAAAACATTCAGTACTTC	CASSRRETRQGKNIQYF